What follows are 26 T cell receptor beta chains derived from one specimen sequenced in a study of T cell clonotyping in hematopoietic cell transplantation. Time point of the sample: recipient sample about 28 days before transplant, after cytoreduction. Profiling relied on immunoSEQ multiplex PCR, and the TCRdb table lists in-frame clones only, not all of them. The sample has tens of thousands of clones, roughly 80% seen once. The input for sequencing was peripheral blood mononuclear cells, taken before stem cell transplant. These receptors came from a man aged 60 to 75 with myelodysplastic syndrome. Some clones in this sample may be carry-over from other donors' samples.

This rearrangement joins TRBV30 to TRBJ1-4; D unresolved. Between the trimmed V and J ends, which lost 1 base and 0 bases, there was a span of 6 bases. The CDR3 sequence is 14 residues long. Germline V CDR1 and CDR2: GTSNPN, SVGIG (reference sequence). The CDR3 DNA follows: TGTGCCTGGAGTGCAGGTACAACTAATGAAAAACTGTTTTTT. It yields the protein CAWSAGTTNEKLFF.

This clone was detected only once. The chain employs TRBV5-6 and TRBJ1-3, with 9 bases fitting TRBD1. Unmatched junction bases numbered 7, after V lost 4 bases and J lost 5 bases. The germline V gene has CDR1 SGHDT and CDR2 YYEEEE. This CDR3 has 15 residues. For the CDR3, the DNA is TGTGCCAGCAGCCCTGGACAGGGGCGGCGAAACACCATATATTTT. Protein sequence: CASSPGQGRRNTIYF.

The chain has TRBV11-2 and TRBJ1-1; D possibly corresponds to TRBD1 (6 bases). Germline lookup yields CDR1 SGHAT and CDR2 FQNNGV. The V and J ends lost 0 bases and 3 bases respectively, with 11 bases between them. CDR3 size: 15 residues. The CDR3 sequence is CASSLEAGDYTEAFF. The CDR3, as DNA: TGTGCCAGCAGCTTAGAGGCAGGGGATTACACTGAAGCTTTCTTT.

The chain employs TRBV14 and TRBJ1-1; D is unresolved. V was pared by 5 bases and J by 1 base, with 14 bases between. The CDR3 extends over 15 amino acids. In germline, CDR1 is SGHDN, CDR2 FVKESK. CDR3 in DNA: TGTGCCAGCAGCGACTGGAGCGGCAGGAACACTGAAGCTTTCTTT. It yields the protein CASSDWSGRNTEAFF.

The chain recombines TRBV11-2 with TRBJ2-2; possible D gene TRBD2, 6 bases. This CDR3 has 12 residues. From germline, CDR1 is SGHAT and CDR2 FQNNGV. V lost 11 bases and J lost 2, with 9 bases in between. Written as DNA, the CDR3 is TGTGCCGCGGGGCCAAACACCGGGGAGCTGTTTTTT. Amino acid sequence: CAAGPNTGELFF.

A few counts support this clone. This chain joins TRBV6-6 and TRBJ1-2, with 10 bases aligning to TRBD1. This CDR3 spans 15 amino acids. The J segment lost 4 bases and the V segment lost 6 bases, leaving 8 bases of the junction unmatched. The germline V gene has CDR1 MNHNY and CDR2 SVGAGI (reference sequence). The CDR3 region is CASRDRGREGYGYTF. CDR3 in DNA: TGTGCCAGCAGGGACAGGGGGAGAGAAGGCTATGGCTACACCTTC.

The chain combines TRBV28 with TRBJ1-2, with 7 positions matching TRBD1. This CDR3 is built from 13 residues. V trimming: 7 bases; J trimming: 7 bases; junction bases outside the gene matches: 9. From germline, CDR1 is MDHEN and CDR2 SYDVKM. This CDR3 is CASNQGGGIGYTF. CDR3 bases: TGTGCCAGCAATCAGGGGGGGGGAATTGGCTACACCTTC.

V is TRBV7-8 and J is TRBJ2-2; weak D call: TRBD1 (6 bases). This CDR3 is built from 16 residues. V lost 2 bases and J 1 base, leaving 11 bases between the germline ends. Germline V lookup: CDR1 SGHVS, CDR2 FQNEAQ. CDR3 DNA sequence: TGTGCCAGCAGCTTACGCAGGACAGAGAACACCGGGGAGCTGTTTTTT. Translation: CASSLRRTENTGELFF.

CDR3 nucleotides: TGTGCCAGCAGTCTTGACACCTCCGGTGGCGAAAAACTGTTTTTT. Its protein product is CASSLDTSGGEKLFF. The chain combines TRBV28 with TRBJ1-4; no clear D. Trimming pared 5 bases from V and 8 bases from J, leaving 18 bases between. The CDR3 has 15 amino acids. Germline loops: CDR1 MDHEN, CDR2 SYDVKM.

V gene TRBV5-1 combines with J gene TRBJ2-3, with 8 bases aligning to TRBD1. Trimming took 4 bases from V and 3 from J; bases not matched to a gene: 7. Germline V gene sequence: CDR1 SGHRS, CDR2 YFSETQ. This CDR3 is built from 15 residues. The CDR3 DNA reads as TGCGCCAGCAGCACAGGGGGGACGGGGACAGATACGCAGTATTTT. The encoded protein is CASSTGGTGTDTQYF.

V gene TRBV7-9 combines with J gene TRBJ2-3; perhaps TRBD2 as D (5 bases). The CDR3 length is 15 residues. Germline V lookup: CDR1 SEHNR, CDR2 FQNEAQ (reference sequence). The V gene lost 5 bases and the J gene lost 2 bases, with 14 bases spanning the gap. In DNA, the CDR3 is TGTGCCAGCAGCCCCGGACTGGCCAACACAGATACGCAGTATTTT. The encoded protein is CASSPGLANTDTQYF.

The CDR3: CASIGQSGNTIYF. CDR3 coding DNA: TGTGCCAGCATAGGACAGTCGGGAAACACCATATATTTT. The chain carries TRBV25-1 and TRBJ1-3; possible D gene TRBD1, 6 bases. CDR3 length: 13 residues. V lost 7 bases and J 4 bases, leaving 11 bases between the germline ends. In germline, CDR1 is MGHDK, CDR2 SYGVNS.

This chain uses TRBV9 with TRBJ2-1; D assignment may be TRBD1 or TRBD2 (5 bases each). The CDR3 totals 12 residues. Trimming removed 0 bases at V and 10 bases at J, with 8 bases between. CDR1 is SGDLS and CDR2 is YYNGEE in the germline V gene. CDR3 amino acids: CASSVEGEEQFF. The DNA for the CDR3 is TGTGCCAGCAGCGTAGAAGGGGAGGAGCAGTTCTTC.

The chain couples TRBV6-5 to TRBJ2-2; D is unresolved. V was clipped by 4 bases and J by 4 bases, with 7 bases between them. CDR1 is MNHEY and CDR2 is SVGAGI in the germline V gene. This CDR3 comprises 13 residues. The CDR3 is CASSFGFTGELFF. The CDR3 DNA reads TGTGCCAGCAGTTTCGGGTTCACCGGGGAGCTGTTTTTT.

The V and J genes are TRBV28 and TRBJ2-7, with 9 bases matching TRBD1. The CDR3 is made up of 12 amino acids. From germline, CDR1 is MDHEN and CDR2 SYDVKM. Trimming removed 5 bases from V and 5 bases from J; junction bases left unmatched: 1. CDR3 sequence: CASSGTGHEQYF. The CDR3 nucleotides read TGTGCCAGCAGTGGGACAGGGCACGAGCAGTACTTC.

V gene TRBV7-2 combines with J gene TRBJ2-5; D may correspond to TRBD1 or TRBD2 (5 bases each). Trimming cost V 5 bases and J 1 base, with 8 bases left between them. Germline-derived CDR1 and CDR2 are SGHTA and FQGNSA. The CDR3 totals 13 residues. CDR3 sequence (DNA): TGTGCCAGCAGCAACGGGGCCCAAGAGACCCAGTACTTC. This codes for CASSNGAQETQYF. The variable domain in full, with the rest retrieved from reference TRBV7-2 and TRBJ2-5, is GAGVSQSPSNKVTEKGKDVELRCDPISGHTALYWYRQSLGQGLEFLIYFQGNSAPDKSGLPSDRFSAERTGGSVSTLTIQRTQQEDSAVYLCASSNGAQETQYFGPGTRLLVL.

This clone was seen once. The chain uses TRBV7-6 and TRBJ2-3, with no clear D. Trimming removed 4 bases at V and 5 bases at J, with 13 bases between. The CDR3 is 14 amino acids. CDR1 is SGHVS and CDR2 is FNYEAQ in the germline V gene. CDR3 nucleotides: TGTGCCAGCAGCTCCAAGTGGAAAGAAGATACGCAGTATTTT. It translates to CASSSKWKEDTQYF.

The CDR3 nucleotides are TGTGCCAGCAGCCAAGTCAGTGTTAATGAAAAACTGTTTTTT. It encodes CASSQVSVNEKLFF. The chain carries TRBV14 and TRBJ1-4, with unresolved D. Per the germline V gene, CDR1 is SGHDN and CDR2 is FVKESK. The CDR3 extends over 14 amino acids. The V end lost 1 base, the J end lost 4 bases, and 7 bases lay between the germline ends.

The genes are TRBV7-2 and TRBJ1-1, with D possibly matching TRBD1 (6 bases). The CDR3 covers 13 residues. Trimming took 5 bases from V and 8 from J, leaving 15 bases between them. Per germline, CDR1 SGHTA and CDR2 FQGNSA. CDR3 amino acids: CASSVDRIYEAFF. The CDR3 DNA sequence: TGTGCCAGCAGCGTAGACAGGATTTACGAAGCTTTCTTT.

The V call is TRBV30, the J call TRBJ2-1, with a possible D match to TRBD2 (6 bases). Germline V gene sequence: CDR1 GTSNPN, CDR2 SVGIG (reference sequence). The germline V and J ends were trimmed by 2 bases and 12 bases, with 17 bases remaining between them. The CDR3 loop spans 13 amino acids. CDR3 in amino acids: CAWSPGGESVQFF. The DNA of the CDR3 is TGTGCCTGGAGTCCGGGCGGGGAGTCGGTGCAGTTCTTC.

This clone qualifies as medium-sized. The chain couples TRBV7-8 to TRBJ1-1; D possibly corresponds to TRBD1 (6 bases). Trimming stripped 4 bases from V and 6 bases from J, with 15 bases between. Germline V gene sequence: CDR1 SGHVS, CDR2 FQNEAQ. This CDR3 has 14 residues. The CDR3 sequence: CASSWKTGSPEAFF. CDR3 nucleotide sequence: TGTGCCAGCAGCTGGAAAACAGGGAGTCCTGAAGCTTTCTTT.

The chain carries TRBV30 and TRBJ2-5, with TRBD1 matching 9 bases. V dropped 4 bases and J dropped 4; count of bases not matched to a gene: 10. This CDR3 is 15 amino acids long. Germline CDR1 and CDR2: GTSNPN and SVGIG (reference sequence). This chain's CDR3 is CAWNRGQGAGETQYF. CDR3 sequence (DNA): TGTGCCTGGAACCGGGGACAGGGCGCGGGAGAGACCCAGTACTTC.

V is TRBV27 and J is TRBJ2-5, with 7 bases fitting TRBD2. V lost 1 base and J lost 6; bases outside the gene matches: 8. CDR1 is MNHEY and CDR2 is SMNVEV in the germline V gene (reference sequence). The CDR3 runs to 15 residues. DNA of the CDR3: TGTGCCAGCAGTTTATGGGTGGGAGGGAGCAAGACCCAGTACTTC. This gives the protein CASSLWVGGSKTQYF.

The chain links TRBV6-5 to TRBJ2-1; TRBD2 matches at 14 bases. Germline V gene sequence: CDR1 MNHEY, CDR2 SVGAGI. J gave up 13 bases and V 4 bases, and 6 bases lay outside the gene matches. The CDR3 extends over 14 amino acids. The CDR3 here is CASSLGLAGDRQFF. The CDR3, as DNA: TGTGCCAGCAGTTTGGGACTAGCGGGGGACCGTCAGTTCTTC.

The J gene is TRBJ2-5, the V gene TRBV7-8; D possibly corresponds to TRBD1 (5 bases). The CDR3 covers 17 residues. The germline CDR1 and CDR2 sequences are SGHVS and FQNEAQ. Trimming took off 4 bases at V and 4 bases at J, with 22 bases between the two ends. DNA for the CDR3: TGTGCCAGCAGCTCCACCCCCGGCGGCAGGGCGAGAGAGACCCAGTACTTC. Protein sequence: CASSSTPGGRARETQYF.

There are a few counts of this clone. CDR3 nucleotides: TGCGCCAGCAGCCGACTAGGTAGCGGGGGAGAGAATGAGCAGTTCTTC. Translating gives CASSRLGSGGENEQFF. The chain joins TRBV4-3 to TRBJ2-1, with TRBD2 matching 9 bases. Germline values: CDR1 LGHNA, CDR2 YSLEER. The CDR3 consists of 16 residues. The trim removed 4 bases at V and 7 bases at J, leaving 11 bases unmatched.